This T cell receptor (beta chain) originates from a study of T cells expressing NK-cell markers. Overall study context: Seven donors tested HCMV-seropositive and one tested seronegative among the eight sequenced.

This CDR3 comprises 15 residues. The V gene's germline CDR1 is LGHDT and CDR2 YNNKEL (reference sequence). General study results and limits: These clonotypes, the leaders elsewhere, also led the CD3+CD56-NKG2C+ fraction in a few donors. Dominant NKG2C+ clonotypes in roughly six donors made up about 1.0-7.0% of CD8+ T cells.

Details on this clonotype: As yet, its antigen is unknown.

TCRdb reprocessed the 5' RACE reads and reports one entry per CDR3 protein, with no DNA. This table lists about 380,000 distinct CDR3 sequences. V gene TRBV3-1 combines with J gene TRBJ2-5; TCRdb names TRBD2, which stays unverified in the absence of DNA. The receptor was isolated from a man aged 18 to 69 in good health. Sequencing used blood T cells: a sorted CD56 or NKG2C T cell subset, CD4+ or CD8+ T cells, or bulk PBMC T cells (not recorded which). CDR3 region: CASSLQLGPSETQYF.